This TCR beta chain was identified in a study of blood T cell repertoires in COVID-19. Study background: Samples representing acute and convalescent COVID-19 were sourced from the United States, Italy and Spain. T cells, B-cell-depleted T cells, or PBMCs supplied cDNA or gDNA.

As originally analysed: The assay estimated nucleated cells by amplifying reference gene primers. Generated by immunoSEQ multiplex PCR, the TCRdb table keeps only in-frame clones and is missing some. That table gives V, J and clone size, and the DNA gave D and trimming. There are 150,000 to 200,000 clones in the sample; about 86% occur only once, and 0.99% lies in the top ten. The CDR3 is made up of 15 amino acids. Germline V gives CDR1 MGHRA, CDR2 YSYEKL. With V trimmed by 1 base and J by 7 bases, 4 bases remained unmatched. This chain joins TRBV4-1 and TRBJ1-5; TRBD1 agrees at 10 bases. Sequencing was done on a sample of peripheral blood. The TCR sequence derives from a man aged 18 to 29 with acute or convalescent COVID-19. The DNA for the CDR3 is TGCGCCAGCAGCCAAGGACAGGGGGCAGGACAGCCCCAGCATTTT. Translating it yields CASSQGQGAGQPQHF.